Below are 11 T cell receptor beta chains sequenced from a single sample in a study of blood T cells in healthy people across ages. PCR was performed a second time for about 7 to 12 cycles using a sample-barcoded 5' primer and a J-beta primer mix. In TCRdb, the 5' RACE reads were re-called with MiXCR into one record per CDR3 protein. The sample includes around 1.5 million distinct CDR3 sequences, approximately 42% of them seen just once. The material sequenced was blood. The receptors were gathered from a woman aged 18-29 years in good health.

This sequence joins TRBV24-1 and TRBJ2-3; 13 nucleotides agree with TRBD2. CDR1 and CDR2 (germline): KGHDR, SFDVKD. The CDR3 covers 16 residues. J gave up 4 bases and V 4 bases, and 4 bases lay outside the gene matches. CDR3 in amino acids: CATSDPLAGGADTQYF. The CDR3 DNA is TGTGCCACCAGTGACCCACTAGCGGGGGGGGCAGATACGCAGTATTTT.

The CDR3 reads CASRDGQAYGYTF. CDR3 coding DNA: TGTGCCAGCAGGGATGGACAGGCCTATGGCTACACCTTC. J is TRBJ1-2 and V is TRBV27; TRBD1 aligns across 7 bases. This CDR3 is 13 amino acids long. Germline loops: CDR1 MNHEY, CDR2 SMNVEV (reference sequence). The ends lost 6 bases at V and 4 bases at J; junction bases unmatched: 5.

V is TRBV4-1 and J is TRBJ2-3; D is unresolved. The CDR3 loop spans 17 amino acids. With 0 bases removed from V and 4 bases from J, the gap between germline ends came to 17 bases. The V gene's germline CDR1 is MGHRA and CDR2 YSYEKL. The CDR3: CASSQEWAIRVPDTQYF. For the CDR3, the DNA is TGCGCCAGCAGCCAAGAGTGGGCTATAAGGGTCCCAGATACGCAGTATTTT.

The CDR3 DNA follows: TGTGCCAGCAGCCCCTTTGGGACAAATTCCTACGAGCAGTTCTTC. Amino acid sequence: CASSPFGTNSYEQFF. The gene calls are TRBV6-1 and TRBJ2-1, with D possibly matching TRBD1 (6 bases). CDR1 and CDR2 (germline): MNHNS, SASEGT. The CDR3 loop spans 15 amino acids. V was shortened by 6 bases and J by 10 bases, with 22 bases between the two germline ends.

This chain joins TRBV20-1 and TRBJ2-1, with 8 bases matching TRBD2. This CDR3 has 15 residues. Losses at the gene ends were 5 bases for V and 4 bases for J; bases not matched to a gene: 10. CDR1 and CDR2 from the germline V gene are DFQATT and SNEGSKA (reference sequence). CDR3 DNA sequence: TGCAGTGCTTTTGAGCGGGAGAGGCCTTACAATGAGCAGTTCTTC. Amino acid sequence: CSAFERERPYNEQFF.

This clonotype was counted a single time. This sequence joins TRBV27 and TRBJ1-5; D unresolved. The germline V and J ends were trimmed by 2 bases and 3 bases, with 8 bases remaining between them. The germline CDR1 and CDR2 sequences are MNHEY and SMNVEV (reference sequence). The CDR3 is 14 amino acids. CDR3 sequence (DNA): TGTGCCAGCAGTTTAGCCAGGATCAATCAGCCCCAGCATTTT. Its translation: CASSLARINQPQHF.

This clonotype was recorded a few times. The chain has TRBV6-5 and TRBJ2-1, with D perhaps TRBD2 (6 bases). Looked up from germline, CDR1 is MNHEY and CDR2 is SVGAGI. This CDR3 region has 16 residues. Trimming took 2 bases from V and 7 from J, leaving 18 bases between them. This chain's CDR3 is CASSYGRRDERNEQFF. The CDR3 DNA sequence: TGTGCCAGCAGTTACGGGAGGCGTGACGAAAGGAATGAGCAGTTCTTC.

The chain couples TRBV5-1 to TRBJ1-4; TRBD1 matches 8 bases. V lost 2 bases to trimming and J lost 3 bases; unmatched junction nucleotides: 3. The CDR3 contains 15 residues. The germline gives CDR1 SGHRS, CDR2 YFSETQ. CDR3 DNA sequence: TGCGCCAGCAGCTTCACAGGGGGAGCTAATGAAAAACTGTTTTTT. It codes for CASSFTGGANEKLFF.

On this clonotype itself: One junction end does not reproduce the germline sequence, and a read error may be involved. J is TRBJ2-5 and V is TRBV10-3; D gene unclear. Germline V CDR1 and CDR2: ENHRY, SYGVKD. The CDR3 totals 13 residues. The CDR3 DNA follows: TGTGCCATCGGTGAGTCTGTCCAAGAGACCCAGTACTTC. Translating gives CAIGESVQETQYF.

This chain links TRBV3-1 with TRBJ2-5; 8 bases are shared with TRBD1. Near its end, the DNA agrees better with TRBJ2-7, so the J call may be wrong. CDR1 and CDR2 (germline): LGHDT, YNNKEL (reference sequence). The length of the CDR3 is 13 residues. Here the CDR3 reads CASTQGARDEQYF. CDR3 nucleotides: TGTGCCAGCACTCAGGGGGCCAGGGACGAGCAGTACTTC.

This chain connects TRBV24-1 to TRBJ2-1; TRBD1 aligns across 11 bases. V shed 3 bases, J shed 7 bases, and the junction held 4 bases outside the gene matches. The CDR3 length is 15 residues. Germline values: CDR1 KGHDR, CDR2 SFDVKD. CDR3 nucleotides: TGTGCCACCAGTGATCTGGGGACAGGGGGGAATGAGCAGTTCTTC. This encodes CATSDLGTGGNEQFF.